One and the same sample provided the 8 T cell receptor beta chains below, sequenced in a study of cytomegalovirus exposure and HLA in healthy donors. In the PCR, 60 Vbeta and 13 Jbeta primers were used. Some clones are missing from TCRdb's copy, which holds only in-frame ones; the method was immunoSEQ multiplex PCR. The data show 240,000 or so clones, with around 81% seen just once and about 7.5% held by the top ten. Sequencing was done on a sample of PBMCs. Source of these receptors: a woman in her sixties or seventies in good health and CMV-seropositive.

The CDR3 is CATQGLNHQPQHF. CDR3 nucleotides: TGTGCCACCCAGGGTCTCAATCATCAGCCCCAGCATTTT. The chain combines TRBV15 with TRBJ1-5, with D perhaps TRBD1 (5 bases). CDR1 and CDR2 from the germline V gene are LNHNV and YYDKDF (reference sequence). The CDR3 loop spans 13 amino acids. Trimming left V 8 bases short and J 5 bases short, with 13 bases between. Complete variable domain (other parts from reference TRBV15 and TRBJ1-5): DAMVIQNPRYQVTQFGKPVTLSCSQTLNHNVMYWYQQKSSQAPKLLFHYYDKDFNNEADTPDNFQSRRPNTSFCFLDIRSPGLGDTAMYLCATQGLNHQPQHFGDGTRLSIL.

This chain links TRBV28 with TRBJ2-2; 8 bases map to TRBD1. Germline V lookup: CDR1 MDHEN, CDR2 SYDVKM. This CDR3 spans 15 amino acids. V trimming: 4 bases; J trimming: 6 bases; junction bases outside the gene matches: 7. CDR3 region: CASSSGQGGAGELFF. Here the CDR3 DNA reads TGTGCCAGCAGTTCCGGACAGGGAGGCGCCGGGGAGCTGTTTTTT.

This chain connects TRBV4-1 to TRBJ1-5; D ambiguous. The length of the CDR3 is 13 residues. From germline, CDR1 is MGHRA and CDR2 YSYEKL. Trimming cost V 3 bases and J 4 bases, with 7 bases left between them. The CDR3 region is CASSQHWNQPQHF. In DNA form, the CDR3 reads TGCGCCAGCAGCCAGCACTGGAATCAGCCCCAGCATTTT.

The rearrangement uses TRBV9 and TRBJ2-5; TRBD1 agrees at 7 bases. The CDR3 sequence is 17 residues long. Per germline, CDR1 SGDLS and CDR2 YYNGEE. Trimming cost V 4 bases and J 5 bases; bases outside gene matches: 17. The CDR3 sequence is CASSTPRGRGGKETQYF. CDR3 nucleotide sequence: TGTGCCAGCAGCACTCCTAGGGGGAGAGGGGGCAAGGAGACCCAGTACTTC.

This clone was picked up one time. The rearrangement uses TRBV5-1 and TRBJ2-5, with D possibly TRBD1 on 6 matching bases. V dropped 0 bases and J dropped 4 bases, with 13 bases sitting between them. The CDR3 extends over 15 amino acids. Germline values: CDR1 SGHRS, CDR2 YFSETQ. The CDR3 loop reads CASSLGQGRIETQYF. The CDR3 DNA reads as TGCGCCAGCAGCTTGGGTCAGGGGCGTATAGAGACCCAGTACTTC.

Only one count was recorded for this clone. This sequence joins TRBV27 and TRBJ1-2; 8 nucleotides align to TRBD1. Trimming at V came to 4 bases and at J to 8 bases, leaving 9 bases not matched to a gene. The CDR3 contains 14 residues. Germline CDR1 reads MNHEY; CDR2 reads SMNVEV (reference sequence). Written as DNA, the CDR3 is TGTGCCAGCAGTTCGACAGGGGTCAGATACGGCTACACCTTC. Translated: CASSSTGVRYGYTF.

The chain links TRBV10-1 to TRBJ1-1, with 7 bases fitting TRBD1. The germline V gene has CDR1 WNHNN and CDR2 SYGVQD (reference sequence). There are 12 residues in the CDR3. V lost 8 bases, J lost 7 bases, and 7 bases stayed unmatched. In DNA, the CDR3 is TGCGCCAGCGGCGACAGGGAGAGTGAAGCTTTCTTT. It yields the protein CASGDRESEAFF.

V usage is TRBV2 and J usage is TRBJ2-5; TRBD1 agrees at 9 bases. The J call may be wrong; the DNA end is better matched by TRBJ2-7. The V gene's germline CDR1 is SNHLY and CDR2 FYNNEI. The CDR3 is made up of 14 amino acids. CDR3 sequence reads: CASSPSDRGYEQYF. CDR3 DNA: TGTGCCAGCAGCCCCTCGGACAGGGGCTACGAGCAGTACTTC.